This T cell receptor beta chain came from a study of early T cells in non-severe SARS-CoV-2 infection. About the research overall: Sequencing used unsorted whole-blood bulk RNA, so chains lack pairing.

This clonotype was observed at least ten times. Individual cDNA molecules were tagged with unique molecular identifiers. TCRdb reanalysed the 5' RACE reads using MiXCR and keeps one entry per CDR3 protein. The sample lists about 62,000 distinct CDR3 sequences, roughly a tenth occurring once. This CDR3 spans 16 amino acids. V lost 5 bases to trimming and J lost 0 bases, with 13 bases between them. This TCR came from an adult who was a healthcare worker with PCR-confirmed SARS-CoV-2 infection or an uninfected control (not recorded which). The J gene is TRBJ1-4, the V gene TRBV12-3 or TRBV12-4; no clear D. The specimen sequenced was whole blood. The CDR3 DNA is TGTGCCAGCAGTCGACGGTTCGGGGCAACTAATGAAAAACTGTTTTTT. Its protein product is CASSRRFGATNEKLFF.